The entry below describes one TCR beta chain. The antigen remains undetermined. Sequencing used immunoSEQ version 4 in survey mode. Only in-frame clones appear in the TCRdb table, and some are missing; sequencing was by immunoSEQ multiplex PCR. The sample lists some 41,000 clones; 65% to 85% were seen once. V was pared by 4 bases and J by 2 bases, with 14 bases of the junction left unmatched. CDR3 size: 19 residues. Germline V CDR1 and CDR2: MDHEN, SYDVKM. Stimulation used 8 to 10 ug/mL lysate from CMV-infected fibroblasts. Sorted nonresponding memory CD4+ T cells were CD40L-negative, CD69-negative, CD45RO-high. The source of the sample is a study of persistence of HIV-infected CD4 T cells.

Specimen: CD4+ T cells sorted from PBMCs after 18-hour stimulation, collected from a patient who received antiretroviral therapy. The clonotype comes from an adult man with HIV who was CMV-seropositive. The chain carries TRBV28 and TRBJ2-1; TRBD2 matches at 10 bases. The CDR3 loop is CASSSRIIGTSAAYNEQFF. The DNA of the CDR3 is TGTGCCAGCAGTTCCAGAATCATCGGGACTAGCGCAGCCTACAATGAGCAGTTCTTC. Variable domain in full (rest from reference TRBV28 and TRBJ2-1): DVKVTQSSRYLVKRTGEKVFLECVQDMDHENMFWYRQDPGLGLRLIYFSYDVKMKEKGDIPEGYSVSREKKERFSLILESASTNQTSMYLCASSSRIIGTSAAYNEQFFGPGTRLTVL.